This T cell receptor beta chain is from a study of CD8+ T cells in alopecia areata. The V gene's germline CDR1 is GTSNPN and CDR2 SVGIG (reference sequence). This CDR3 has 14 amino acids. Deletions cut 5 bases from V and 3 bases from J, with 11 bases between. Details on this clone: What it recognizes is unknown.

TCR sequencing used cDNA made by reverse transcription of extracted RNA. Sequencing used immunoSEQ multiplex PCR; TCRdb keeps in-frame clones, though not all of them. Of 200,000 to 250,000 clones listed, over 60% are singletons. Overall study findings and caveats: Sequenced scalp T cells also include alphabeta T cells resident in normal skin.

Treatment reported: oral pan-JAK inhibitor, 5-10 mg twice daily. Sequenced here: CD4+ T cells sorted from blood, sampled at week 4, from a patient treated with tofacitinib. The rearrangement joins TRBV30 to TRBJ2-6; perhaps TRBD2 as D (5 bases). The sequence came from a human donor with alopecia areata. In DNA, the CDR3 is TGTGCCTGGGGGTTAGCGAGTGGGGCCAACGTCCTGACTTTC. Its protein product is CAWGLASGANVLTF.